The following is a T cell receptor beta chain sequence with its context. The target antigen is unknown. These data belong to a study of cytomegalovirus exposure and HLA in healthy donors. Despite likely unrecorded immune exposures, the donors were nominally healthy at the time of sampling. General observations from the study: The study assumed roughly uniform donor sequencing depth for presence/absence analyses. Later work found most CMV-associated TCR beta chains apparently HLA-restricted.

Amplification used 60 Vbeta primers and 13 Jbeta primers. The authors' processing: There were 70 million to 95 million unique TCR beta chains by a later count, and approximately 10 million of them were shared. Using immunoSEQ multiplex PCR, the repertoire was profiled, and TCRdb retains in-frame clones only, with some absent. The D gene and trimming were derived from the DNA, and the V and J assignments and clone size from that table. The table includes 110,000 or so clones, about 80% detected once. The sequencing input was PBMCs. The origin of this receptor is a female donor in good health and CMV-seronegative.

CDR3 region: CASSQDGSGELFF. DNA for the CDR3: TGTGCCAGCAGCCAAGACGGGTCCGGGGAGCTGTTTTTT. The chain recombines TRBV14 with TRBJ2-2; no definite D call. CDR1 and CDR2 (germline): SGHDN, FVKESK. V shed 0 bases and J shed 6 bases, with 5 bases lying between them. The CDR3 has 13 residues.